The T cell receptor (beta chain) described here comes from a study of a mutant IDH1 vaccine in newly diagnosed glioma (dated by TCRdb to the early 2020s). Background for the entire study: Patients were given eight vaccinations, in weeks 1, 3, 5, 7, 11, 15, 19 and 23, which matched visits V03 through V10. In the chemotherapy-containing groups, vaccination started alongside temozolomide cycles, whereas in patients who had radiotherapy alone it started 4-6 weeks after radiotherapy. Of the approximately 33 treated patients, approximately 62% were male and approximately 40% were female, and a mean age of 40.4 years was recorded. Prior to enrollment, standard therapy consisting of radiotherapy alone, temozolomide alone, or radiochemotherapy with temozolomide had been administered to patients, with the combination being received by most patients. Peripheral blood was drawn at six visits: V03 (baseline), V05, V07, V10, V12 and V13. Longitudinal TCRB deep sequencing was done for 25 treated patients, wherever samples were available for exploratory analyses. What the work shows at the level of the full study, not this receptor alone: No apparent relationship was observed between pseudoprogression and alterations in the top peripheral T cell clonotypes detected by TCRB sequencing. Selection of PBMC samples for TCRB deep sequencing was based on availability. Immune responses induced by the vaccine were seen in 93.3% of patients across multiple MHC alleles. According to the authors, sample limitations meant that analyses of patient blood samples could not be reproduced.

Library preparation used the immunoSEQ multiplex PCR assay. Following the manufacturer's protocol, the hsTCRB Kit was used to amplify rearranged TCR beta chain sequences. Sequencing of TCRB libraries was carried out on an Illumina MiSeq. The authors' pipeline ran thus. The kit vendor's proprietary platform handled demultiplexing, trimming and gene mapping. TCRdb retrieved this table from immuneACCESS and kept in-frame rearrangements only. Not all clones are present; in checked studies, unresolved V genes account for under half, and no reason is known for the remainder. For V, J and clone size, that table is used; D and trimming come from the DNA. In this sample the table shows about 62,000 clones, over 75% of which occur a single time. Of the sample, around 2% falls within the top ten clones. The intended sense of this specimen's time point label: week 11, during vaccination. Every vaccine dose consisted of 300 ug of a 20-mer mutant IDH1 peptide in Montanide, administered subcutaneously together with topical imiquimod. Donors had newly diagnosed WHO grade 3 or 4 IDH1-mutant astrocytomas with loss of nuclear ATRX. The samples were drawn from NOA16, a multicentre, single-arm, open-label phase I trial in Germany that tested a mutant IDH1 peptide vaccine in humans for the first time. Genomic DNA for TCRB sequencing was extracted from EDTA blood using the DNeasy Blood and Tissue Kit.

Trimming leaves V shorter by 5 bases and J shorter by 0 bases, with the junction holding 2 bases beyond the gene matches. Spanning cysteine to phenylalanine, the CDR3 consists of 14 amino acids. Just CDR3 DNA is preserved here, 42 bases in frame from base 1. Sequences LNHDA (CDR1) and SQIVND (CDR2) are obtained from the germline V gene (reference sequence). Regarding this clone: Its recognized antigen is unknown. Base-call qualities are not available, and no considerably larger clone is one nucleotide away.

The rearrangement joined TRBV19 to TRBJ2-3, with TRBD2 identical over 7 junction bases. This specimen consisted of PBMCs, obtained from a glioma patient whose treatment included an IDH1 peptide vaccine. This clonotype was sampled from a man aged 40-49 years with glioma. The CDR3 here reads CASSVAGSTDTQYF. The nucleotides are TGTGCCAGTAGTGTAGCGGGTAGCACAGATACGCAGTATTTT.